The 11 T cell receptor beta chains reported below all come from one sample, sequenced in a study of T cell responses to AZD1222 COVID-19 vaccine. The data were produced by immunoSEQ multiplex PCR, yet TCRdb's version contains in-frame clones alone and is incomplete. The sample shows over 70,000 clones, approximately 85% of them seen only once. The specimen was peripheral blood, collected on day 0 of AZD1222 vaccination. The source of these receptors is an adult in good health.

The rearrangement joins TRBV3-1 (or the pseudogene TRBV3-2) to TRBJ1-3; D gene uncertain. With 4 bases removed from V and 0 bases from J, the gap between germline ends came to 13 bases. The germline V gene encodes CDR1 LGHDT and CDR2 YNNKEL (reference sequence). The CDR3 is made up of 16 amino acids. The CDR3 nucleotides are TGTGCCAGCAGCCCCAACGGACGTAGCTCTGGAAACACCATATATTTT. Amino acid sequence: CASSPNGRSSGNTIYF.

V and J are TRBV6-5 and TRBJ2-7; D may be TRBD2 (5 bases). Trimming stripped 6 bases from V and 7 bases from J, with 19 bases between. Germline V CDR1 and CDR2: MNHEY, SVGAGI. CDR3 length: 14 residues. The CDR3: CASSSGNTLWEQYF. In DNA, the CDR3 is TGTGCCAGCAGCTCCGGGAACACACTTTGGGAGCAGTACTTC.

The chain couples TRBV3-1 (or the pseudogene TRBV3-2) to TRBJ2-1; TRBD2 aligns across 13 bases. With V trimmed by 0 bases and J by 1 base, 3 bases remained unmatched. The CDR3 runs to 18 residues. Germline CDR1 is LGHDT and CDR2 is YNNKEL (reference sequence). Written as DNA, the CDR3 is TGTGCCAGCAGCCAAGAGAAGGGACTAGCGGGGTCCTACAATGAGCAGTTCTTC. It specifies CASSQEKGLAGSYNEQFF.

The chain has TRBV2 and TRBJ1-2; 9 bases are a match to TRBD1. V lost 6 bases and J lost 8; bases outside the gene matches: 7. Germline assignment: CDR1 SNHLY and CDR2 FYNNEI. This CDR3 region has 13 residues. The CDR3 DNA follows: TGTGCCAGCAGCTACAGGGGGCTAGGGGGCTACACCTTC. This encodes CASSYRGLGGYTF.

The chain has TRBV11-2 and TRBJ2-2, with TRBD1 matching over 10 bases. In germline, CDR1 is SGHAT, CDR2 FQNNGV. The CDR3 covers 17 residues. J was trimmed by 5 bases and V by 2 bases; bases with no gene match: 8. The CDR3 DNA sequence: TGTGCCAGCAGCTTAAATCCGGACAGGGGGGGAACCGGGGAGCTGTTTTTT. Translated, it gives CASSLNPDRGGTGELFF. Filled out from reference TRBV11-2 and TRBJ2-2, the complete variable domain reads EAGVAQSPRYKIIEKRQSVAFWCNPISGHATLYWYQQILGQGPKLLIQFQNNGVVDDSQLPKDRFSAERLKGVDSTLKIQPAKLEDSAVYLCASSLNPDRGGTGELFFGEGSRLTVL.

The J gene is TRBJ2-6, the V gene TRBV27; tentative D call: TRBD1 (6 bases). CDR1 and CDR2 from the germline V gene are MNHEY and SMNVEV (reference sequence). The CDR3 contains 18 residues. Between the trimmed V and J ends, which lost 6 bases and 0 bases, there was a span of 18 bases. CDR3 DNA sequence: TGTGCCAGCAGGAAGAACAGGGTTTCCCTCTCTGGGGCCAACGTCCTGACTTTC. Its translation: CASRKNRVSLSGANVLTF.

The CDR3 spells CAGPGYHYGYTF. The CDR3 DNA reads as TGTGCCGGACCAGGGTACCACTATGGCTACACCTTC. This chain connects TRBV19 to TRBJ1-2; TRBD1 is a possible D gene (5 bases). The ends were cut back, 11 bases at V and 3 bases at J, with 13 bases in the middle. The V gene's germline CDR1 is LNHDA and CDR2 SQIVND (reference sequence). The CDR3 covers 12 residues.

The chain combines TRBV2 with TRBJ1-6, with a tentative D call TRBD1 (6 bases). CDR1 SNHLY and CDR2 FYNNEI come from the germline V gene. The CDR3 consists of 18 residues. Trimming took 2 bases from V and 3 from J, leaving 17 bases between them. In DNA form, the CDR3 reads TGTGCCAGCAGTGAATCCCTCCCGGACAGCGACTATAATTCACCCCTCCACTTT. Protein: CASSESLPDSDYNSPLHF.

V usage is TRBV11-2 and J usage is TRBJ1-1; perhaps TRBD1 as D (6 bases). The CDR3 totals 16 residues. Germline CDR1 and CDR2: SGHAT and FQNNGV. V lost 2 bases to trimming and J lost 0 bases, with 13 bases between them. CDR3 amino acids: CASSLTSTGMNTEAFF. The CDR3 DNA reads TGTGCCAGCAGCTTAACTTCGACAGGTATGAACACTGAAGCTTTCTTT.

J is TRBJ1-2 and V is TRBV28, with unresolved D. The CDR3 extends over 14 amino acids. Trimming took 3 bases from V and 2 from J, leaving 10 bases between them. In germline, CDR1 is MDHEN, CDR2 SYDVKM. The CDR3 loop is CASSFEGSNYGYTF. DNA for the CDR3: TGTGCCAGCAGTTTTGAGGGTTCAAACTATGGCTACACCTTC.

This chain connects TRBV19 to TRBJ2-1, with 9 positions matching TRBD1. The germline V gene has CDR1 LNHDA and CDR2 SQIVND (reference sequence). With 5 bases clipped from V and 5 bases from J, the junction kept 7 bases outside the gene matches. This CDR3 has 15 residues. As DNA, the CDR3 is TGTGCCAGTAGTGGTGGACAGGGGCTTGACAATGAGCAGTTCTTC. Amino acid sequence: CASSGGQGLDNEQFF.